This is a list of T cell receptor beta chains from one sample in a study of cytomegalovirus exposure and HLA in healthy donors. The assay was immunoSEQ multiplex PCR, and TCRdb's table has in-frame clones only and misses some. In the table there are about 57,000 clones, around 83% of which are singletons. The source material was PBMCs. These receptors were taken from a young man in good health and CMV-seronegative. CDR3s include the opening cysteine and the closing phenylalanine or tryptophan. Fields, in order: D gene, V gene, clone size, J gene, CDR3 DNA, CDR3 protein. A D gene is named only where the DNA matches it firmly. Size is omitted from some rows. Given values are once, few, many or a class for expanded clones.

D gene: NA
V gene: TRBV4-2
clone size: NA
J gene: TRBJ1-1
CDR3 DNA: TGTGCCAGCAGCCCACAAGGGGACACTGAAGCTTTCTTT
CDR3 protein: CASSPQGDTEAFF

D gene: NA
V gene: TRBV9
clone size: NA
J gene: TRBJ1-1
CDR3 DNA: TGTGCCAGCAGTCCAGTCCCCAGCACTGAAGCTTTCTTT
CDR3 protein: CASSPVPSTEAFF

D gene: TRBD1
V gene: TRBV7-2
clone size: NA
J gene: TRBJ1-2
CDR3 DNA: TGTGCCAGCAGCCCACAGGGACAGGGACCCTATGGCTACACCTTC
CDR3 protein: CASSPQGQGPYGYTF

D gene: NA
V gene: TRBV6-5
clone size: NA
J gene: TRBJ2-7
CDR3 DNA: TGTGCCAGCCACAAGGGGTTGGGGCCCTACGAGCAGTACTTC
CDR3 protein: CASHKGLGPYEQYF

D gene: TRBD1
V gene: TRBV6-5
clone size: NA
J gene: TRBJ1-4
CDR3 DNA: TGTGCCAGCAGTGGACAGGGGCCTCATGAAAAACTGTTTTTT
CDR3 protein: CASSGQGPHEKLFF

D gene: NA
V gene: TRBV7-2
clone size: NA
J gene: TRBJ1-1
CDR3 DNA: TGTGCCAGCAGCTTAGACCGGGGTGATGAAGCTTTCTTT
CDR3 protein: CASSLDRGDEAFF

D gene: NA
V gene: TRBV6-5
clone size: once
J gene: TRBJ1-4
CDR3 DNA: TGTGCCAGCAGTTACACCCTACTTTCAACTAATGAAAAACTGTTTTTT
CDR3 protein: CASSYTLLSTNEKLFF

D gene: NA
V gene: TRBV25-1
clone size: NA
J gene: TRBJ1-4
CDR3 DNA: TGTGCCAGCACCCGCGGGACGGCTAATGAAAAACTGTTTTTT
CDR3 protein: CASTRGTANEKLFF

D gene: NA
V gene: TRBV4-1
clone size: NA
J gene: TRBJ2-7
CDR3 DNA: TGCGCCAGCAGTCCCGGGATTGACTACGAGCAGTACTTC
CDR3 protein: CASSPGIDYEQYF

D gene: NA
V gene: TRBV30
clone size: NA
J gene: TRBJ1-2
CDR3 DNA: TGTGCCTGGAGTGAGGGCAGGGGCAACTATGGCTACACCTTC
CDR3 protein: CAWSEGRGNYGYTF

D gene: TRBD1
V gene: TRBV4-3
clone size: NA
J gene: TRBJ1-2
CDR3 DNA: TGCGCCAGCAGCCAAGATGGGACAGGGAACAACTATGGCTACACCTTC
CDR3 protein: CASSQDGTGNNYGYTF

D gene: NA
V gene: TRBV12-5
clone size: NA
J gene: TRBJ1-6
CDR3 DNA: TGTGCTAGTGGTAGGGGAACTATTAGCTCCTATAATTCACCCCTCCACTTT
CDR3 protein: CASGRGTISSYNSPLHF

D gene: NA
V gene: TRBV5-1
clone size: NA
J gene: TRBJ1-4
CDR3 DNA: TGCGCCAGCAGCTTGGGGGGCGCAGTCCCTAATGAAAAACTGTTTTTT
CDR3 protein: CASSLGGAVPNEKLFF

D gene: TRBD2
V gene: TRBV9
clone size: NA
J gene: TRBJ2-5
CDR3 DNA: TGTGCCAGCAGCGTAGGGGGAGGGCCCGAGACCCAGTACTTC
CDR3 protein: CASSVGGGPETQYF

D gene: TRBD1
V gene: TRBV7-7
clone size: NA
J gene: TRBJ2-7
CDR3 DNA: TGTGCCAGCAGCCCAAGCGACAGGGTATCAAAGCAGTACTTC
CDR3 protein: CASSPSDRVSKQYF

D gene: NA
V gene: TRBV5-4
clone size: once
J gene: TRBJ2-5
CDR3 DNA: TGTGCCAGCACCCTCCGGGACTACCAAGAGACCCAGTACTTC
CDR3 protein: CASTLRDYQETQYF

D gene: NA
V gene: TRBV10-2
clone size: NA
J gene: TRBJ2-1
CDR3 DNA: TGCGCCAGCAGTGATGGTGCACCGAACGGTAATGAGCAGTTCTTC
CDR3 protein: CASSDGAPNGNEQFF

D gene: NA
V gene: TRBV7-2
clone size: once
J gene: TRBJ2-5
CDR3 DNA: TGTGCCAGCAGCCCTTGGGGGCCTCGTCAGGGACAAGAGACCCAGTACTTC
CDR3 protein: CASSPWGPRQGQETQYF

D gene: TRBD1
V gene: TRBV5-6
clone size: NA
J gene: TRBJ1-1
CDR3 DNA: TGTGCCAGCAGACCAGGGACAGGGGACACTGAAGCTTTCTTT
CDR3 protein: CASRPGTGDTEAFF

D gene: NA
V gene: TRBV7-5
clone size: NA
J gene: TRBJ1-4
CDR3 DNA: TGTGCCAGAAGCTGGACAGGGAGGGAAAGTGAAAAACTGTTTTTT
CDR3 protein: CARSWTGRESEKLFF

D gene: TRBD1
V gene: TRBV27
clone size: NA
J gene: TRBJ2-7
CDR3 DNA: TGTGCCAGCAGTTTGACAGGGCCCCGACACTACGAGCAGTACTTC
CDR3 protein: CASSLTGPRHYEQYF

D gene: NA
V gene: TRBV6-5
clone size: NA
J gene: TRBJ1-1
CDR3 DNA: TGTGCCAGCAGTTCGGGGAATCGGAACGCTGAAGCTTTCTTT
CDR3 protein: CASSSGNRNAEAFF

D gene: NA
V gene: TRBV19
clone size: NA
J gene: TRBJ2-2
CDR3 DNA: TGTGCCAGTAGTACTCTCGGACAGAACACCGGGGAGCTGTTTTTT
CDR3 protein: CASSTLGQNTGELFF

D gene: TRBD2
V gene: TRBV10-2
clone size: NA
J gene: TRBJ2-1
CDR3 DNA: TGCGCCAGCAGTGAGGGGGGGGAGTATACGGGGCAGTTCTTC
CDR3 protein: CASSEGGEYTGQFF

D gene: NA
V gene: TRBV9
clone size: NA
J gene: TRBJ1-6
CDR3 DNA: TGTGCCAGCAGCGTGGGAGGGTCTTATAATTCACCCCTCCACTTT
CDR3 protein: CASSVGGSYNSPLHF

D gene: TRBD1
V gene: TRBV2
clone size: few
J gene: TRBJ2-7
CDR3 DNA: TGTGCCAGCAGGGTCGGGACAGGGGGTTTAGGGGAGCAGTACTTC
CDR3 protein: CASRVGTGGLGEQYF

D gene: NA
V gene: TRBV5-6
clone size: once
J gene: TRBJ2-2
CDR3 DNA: TGTGCCAGCAGCCTCGGACAGACCGGGGAGCTGTTTTTT
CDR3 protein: CASSLGQTGELFF

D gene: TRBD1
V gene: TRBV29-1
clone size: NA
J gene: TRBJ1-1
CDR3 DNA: TGCAGCGGACGACAGGGGCTGAACACTGAAGCTTTCTTT
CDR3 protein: CSGRQGLNTEAFF

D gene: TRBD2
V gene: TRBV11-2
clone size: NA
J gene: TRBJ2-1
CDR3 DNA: TGTGCCAGCAGCTTAATAGCGGGGGGGCGGAATGAGCAGTTCTTC
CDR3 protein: CASSLIAGGRNEQFF

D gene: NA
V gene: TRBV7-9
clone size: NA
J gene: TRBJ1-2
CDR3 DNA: TGTGCCAGCAGCTTAGTGGGGGCTGACTATGGCTACACCTTC
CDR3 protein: CASSLVGADYGYTF

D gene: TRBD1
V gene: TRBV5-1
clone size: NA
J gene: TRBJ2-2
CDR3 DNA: TGCGCCAGCAGCTCTGGACAGGGCAGAGGCACCGGGGAGCTGTTTTTT
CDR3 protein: CASSSGQGRGTGELFF

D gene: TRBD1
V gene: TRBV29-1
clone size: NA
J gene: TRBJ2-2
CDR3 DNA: TGCAGCGTGGTAGACTGGGACAGGGGCACCGGGGAGCTGTTTTTT
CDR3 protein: CSVVDWDRGTGELFF

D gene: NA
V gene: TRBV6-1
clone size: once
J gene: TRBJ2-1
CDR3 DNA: TGTGCCAGCAGAGTTTCAGGGGAGTCGTACAATGAGCAGTTCTTC
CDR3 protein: CASRVSGESYNEQFF

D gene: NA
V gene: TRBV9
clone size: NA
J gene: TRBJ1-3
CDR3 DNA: TGTGCCAGCAGCGCCCAGGGTAGGGGAAACACCATATATTTT
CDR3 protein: CASSAQGRGNTIYF

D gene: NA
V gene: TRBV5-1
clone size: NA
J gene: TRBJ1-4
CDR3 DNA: TGCGCCAGCAGCGCCCATTACAGCTCAACTAATGAAAAACTGTTTTTT
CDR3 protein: CASSAHYSSTNEKLFF

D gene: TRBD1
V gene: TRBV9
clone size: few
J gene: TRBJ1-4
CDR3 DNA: TGTGCCAGCAGCGCTGGGACAGGGAAACTGTTTTTT
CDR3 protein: CASSAGTGKLFF

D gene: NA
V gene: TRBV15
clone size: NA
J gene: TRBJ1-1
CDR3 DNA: TGTGCCACCAGCAGACCAGGGGACCCGAACACTGAAGCTTTCTTT
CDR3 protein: CATSRPGDPNTEAFF

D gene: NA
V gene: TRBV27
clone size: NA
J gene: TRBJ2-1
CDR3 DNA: TGTGCCAGCAGTTTAACGGGCTCCTACAATGAGCAGTTCTTC
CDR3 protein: CASSLTGSYNEQFF

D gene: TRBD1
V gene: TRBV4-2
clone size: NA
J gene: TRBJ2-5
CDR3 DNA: TGTGCCAGCAGCCAGACCCCGGGACAGGGGTACGAGACCCAGTACTTC
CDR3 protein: CASSQTPGQGYETQYF

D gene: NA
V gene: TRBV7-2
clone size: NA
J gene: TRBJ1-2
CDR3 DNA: TGTGCCAGCAGCTTAGTGACCGGTACCACGGGGGTGAAGGGCTACACCTTC
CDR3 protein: CASSLVTGTTGVKGYTF

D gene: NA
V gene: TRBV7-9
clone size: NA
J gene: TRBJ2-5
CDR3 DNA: TGTTCCAGCAGCTTAGTCCCGGGACAAATACAAGAGACCCAGTACTTC
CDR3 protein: CSSSLVPGQIQETQYF

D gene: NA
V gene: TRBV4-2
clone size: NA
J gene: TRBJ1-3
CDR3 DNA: TGTGCCAGCAGCGAGCCGTCATCAAGCGGAAACACCATATATTTT
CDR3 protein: CASSEPSSSGNTIYF

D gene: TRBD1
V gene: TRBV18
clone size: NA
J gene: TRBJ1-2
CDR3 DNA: TGTGCCAGCTCCACACAGGGCGGACAGGCCCCCTATGGCTACACCTTC
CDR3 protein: CASSTQGGQAPYGYTF

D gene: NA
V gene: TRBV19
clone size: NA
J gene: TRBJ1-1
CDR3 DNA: TGTGCCAGTAGTATAGGAGGGCAGGAAGCTTTCTTT
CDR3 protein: CASSIGGQEAFF

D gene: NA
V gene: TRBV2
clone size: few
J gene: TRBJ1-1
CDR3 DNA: TGTGCCAGCAGTGGACCGGGACAGAACACTGAAGCTTTCTTT
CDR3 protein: CASSGPGQNTEAFF

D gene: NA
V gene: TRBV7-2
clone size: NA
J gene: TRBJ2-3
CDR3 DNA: TGTGCCGGGGGGGGGCCCAGGGAGAGGGATACGCAGTATTTT
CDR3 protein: CAGGGPRERDTQYF

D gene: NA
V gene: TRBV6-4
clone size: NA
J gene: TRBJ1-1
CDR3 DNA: TGTGCCAGCAGTGAATTAGAGAACACTGAAGCTTTCTTT
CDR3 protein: CASSELENTEAFF

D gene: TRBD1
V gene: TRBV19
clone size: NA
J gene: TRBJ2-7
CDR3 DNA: TGTGCCAGTAGTATGTCGACCACGAAACAGGGGGCAGCCTACGAGCAGTACTTC
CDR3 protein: CASSMSTTKQGAAYEQYF

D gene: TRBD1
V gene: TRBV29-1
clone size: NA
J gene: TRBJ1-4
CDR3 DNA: TGCAGCGTTGACGAATCCGGGACAGGAGGTGAAAAACCGTTTTTT
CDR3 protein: CSVDESGTGGEKPFF

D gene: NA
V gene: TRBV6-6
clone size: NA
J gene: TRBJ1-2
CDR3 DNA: TGTGCCAGCAGTTACCCGGGGGGGCGATTCGGCTACACCTTC
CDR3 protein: CASSYPGGRFGYTF

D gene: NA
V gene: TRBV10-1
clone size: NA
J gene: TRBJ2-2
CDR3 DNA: TGCGCCAGCAGTGACTCGGGGTTGGTCGGGGAGCTGTTTTTT
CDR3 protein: CASSDSGLVGELFF

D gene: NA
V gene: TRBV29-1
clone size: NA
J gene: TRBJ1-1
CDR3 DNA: TGCAGCGCTCAACAGGGTGAAGACACTGAAGCTTTCTTT
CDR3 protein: CSAQQGEDTEAFF

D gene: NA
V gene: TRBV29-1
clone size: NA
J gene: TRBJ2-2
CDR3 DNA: TGCAGCGTTGAAGATCGGGGGGCCGGGGTTGGCGGGGAGCTGTTTTTT
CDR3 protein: CSVEDRGAGVGGELFF

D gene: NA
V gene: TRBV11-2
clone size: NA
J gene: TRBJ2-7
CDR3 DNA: TGTGCCAGCAGCCCGATTGGCCGGGTCACTCCCTACGAGCAGTACTTC
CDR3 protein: CASSPIGRVTPYEQYF

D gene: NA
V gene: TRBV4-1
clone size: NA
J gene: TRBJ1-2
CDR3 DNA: TGCGCCAGCAGCCCTAGGAGGGAGAGCTATGGCTACACCTTC
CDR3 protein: CASSPRRESYGYTF

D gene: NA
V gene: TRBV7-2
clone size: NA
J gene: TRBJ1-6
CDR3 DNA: TGTGCCAGCAGCTTAGCGGGGGGGATTCGGGGCAATTCACCCCTCCACTTT
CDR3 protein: CASSLAGGIRGNSPLHF

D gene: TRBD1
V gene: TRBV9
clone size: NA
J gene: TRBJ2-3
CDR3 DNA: TGTGCCAGCAGCGTAGTAGGACAGGGAACGCAGTATTTT
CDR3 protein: CASSVVGQGTQYF

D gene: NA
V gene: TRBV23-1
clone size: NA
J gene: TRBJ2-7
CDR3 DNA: TGCGCCAGCAGTCAATCATCCCCCTTGGAGGGGAATTTCTACGAGCAGTACTTC
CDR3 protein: CASSQSSPLEGNFYEQYF

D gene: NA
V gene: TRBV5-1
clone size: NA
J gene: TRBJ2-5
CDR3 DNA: TGCGCCAGTAGGCGGGAAGGGGAGACCCAGTACTTC
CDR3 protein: CASRREGETQYF